The clone carrying this T cell receptor beta chain was seen a few times. The entry originates in a study of blood T cell repertoires in COVID-19. Per the study methods: Amplification of reference gene primers provided the estimated nucleated cell counts. Sequencing used immunoSEQ multiplex PCR; TCRdb keeps in-frame clones, though not all of them. V, J and clone size were drawn from that table, and D and trimming were deduced from the DNA. The repertoire includes roughly 380,000 clones, around nine tenths of them detected once, and over 0.9% sits in the top ten. The CDR3 consists of 14 residues. V lost 6 bases and J lost 12; bases outside the gene matches: 11. Germline-derived CDR1 and CDR2 are MNHEY and SMNVEV (reference sequence). Cohorts were assigned according to the clinical history that participants reported. Exposed participants encountered a COVID-19 case during the 2 weeks preceding study entry.

Sequencing was performed on PBMCs or T cells enriched from blood (not recorded which). The receptor was derived from a woman aged 25 to 39 who had been exposed to COVID-19. V usage is TRBV27 and J usage is TRBJ1-6; TRBD1 matches at 7 bases. The chain's CDR3 is CASRNRDRFEPLHF. CDR3 sequence (DNA): TGTGCCAGCAGAAACCGGGACAGATTTGAACCCCTCCACTTT.